The 2 T cell receptor beta chains presented below share a single source sample, sequenced in a study of human T cells and chemical hapten exposure. Time point given: patch test 1, 2 weeks after DPC sensitization. Treatment in this sample: therapeutic diphenylcyclopropenone sensitization with weekly scalp DPC. TCRdb passed the RACE reads through MiXCR, listing each CDR3 protein once. There are 150,000 to 200,000 distinct CDR3 sequences in the sample; 20% to 25% occur only once, and about 6.7% lies in the top ten. The sample in question was whole blood, obtained in connection with sensitization to the hapten diphenylcyclopropenone (DPC). The receptors come from a woman between 50 and 59 years old with alopecia areata. Some clones in this sample may be carry-over from other donors' samples.

The rearrangement joins TRBV29-1 to TRBJ2-2; 11 nucleotides match TRBD2. The germline gives CDR1 SQVTM, CDR2 ANQGSEA. This CDR3 contains 15 residues. V lost 7 bases, J lost 5 bases, and 9 bases stayed unmatched. CDR3 residues: CSATIAGGDTGELFF. The CDR3, as DNA: TGCAGCGCTACGATAGCGGGAGGGGATACCGGGGAGCTGTTTTTT.

The chain employs TRBV12-3 or TRBV12-4 and TRBJ2-3, with D hard to call. CDR3 length: 16 residues. Deletions cut 4 bases from V and 2 bases from J, with 16 bases between. In DNA form, the CDR3 reads TGTGCCAGCAGTTCACGGCGGCAGCTCCTCACAGATACGCAGTATTTT. Protein: CASSSRRQLLTDTQYF.